The 10 T cell receptor beta chains below all came from one sample that was sequenced in a study of post-analysis software for immune sequencing data. Study conclusions and caveats: Included in a set of about five TRBV segments more frequent in patients than controls were TRBV5-6, TRBV5-1 and TRBV20-1.

Their specific antigens are unknown. Unique molecular identifiers were present in the TCR beta cDNA libraries. TCRdb reprocessed the PCR reads with MiXCR, giving one entry per CDR3 protein. This table has fewer than 850,000 distinct CDR3 sequences, about 43% appearing once. Sequencing used blood. The receptors were gathered from a girl between 5 and 17 years old with multiple sclerosis.

This clonotype was found a few times. V gene TRBV3-1 combines with J gene TRBJ2-2, with 11 bases that match TRBD2. The junction had 7 bases not matched to a gene; V was cut back by 4 bases and J by 3 bases. Germline CDR1 reads LGHDT; CDR2 reads YNNKEL (reference sequence). The CDR3 runs to 17 residues. In nucleotides, the CDR3 is TGTGCCAGCAGCCCACTAGCGGGAGATGGGGACACCGGGGAGCTGTTTTTT. As protein: CASSPLAGDGDTGELFF.

This clonotype was counted only a few times. One end of the junction is discordant with germline, which a read error may explain. The chain employs TRBV11-2 and TRBJ2-5, with a tentative D call TRBD2 (7 bases). The CDR3 loop spans 15 amino acids. Germline V gives CDR1 SGHAT, CDR2 FQNNGV. The CDR3 sequence: CASSREGGRTYEQYF. CDR3 bases: TGTGCCAGCAGCAGAGAGGGGGGGCGAACCTACGAGCAGTACTTT.

This chain links TRBV9 with TRBJ1-2; D not certain. Trimming shortened V by 3 bases and J by 0 bases, and 9 bases separated the two germline ends. The CDR3 spans 14 residues. Germline values: CDR1 SGDLS, CDR2 YYNGEE. Here the CDR3 reads CASSGSTTNYGYTF. Here the CDR3 DNA reads TGTGCCAGCAGCGGCTCGACAACTAACTATGGCTACACCTTC.

This clonotype turned up a few times. The V call is TRBV2, the J call TRBJ2-3, with D maybe TRBD2 (6 bases). Looked up from germline, CDR1 is SNHLY and CDR2 is FYNNEI. This CDR3 contains 14 residues. V lost 2 bases to trimming and J lost 3 bases, with 9 bases between them. The CDR3 DNA is TGTGCCAGCAGTGAATTAGCGGCTACAGATACGCAGTATTTT. Translation gives CASSELAATDTQYF.

V gene TRBV5-1 combines with J gene TRBJ1-1, with TRBD1 matching over 7 bases. The V and J ends lost 3 bases and 5 bases, in that order; junction bases with no gene match: 10. Germline V gene lookup returns CDR1 SGHRS and CDR2 YFSETQ. This CDR3 has 15 residues. The CDR3 DNA reads as TGCGCCAGCAGCTGGGGGGACAGCCAAACAACTGAAGCTTTCTTT. This gives the protein CASSWGDSQTTEAFF.

The chain employs TRBV29-1 and TRBJ2-3; TRBD1 agrees at 10 bases. CDR3 length: 15 residues. CDR1 and CDR2 (germline): SQVTM, ANQGSEA. The junction had 8 bases not matched to a gene; V was cut back by 6 bases and J by 2 bases. For the CDR3, the DNA is TGCAGCGTAGACCCGGGACAGGGGAACACAGATACGCAGTATTTT. It translates to CSVDPGQGNTDTQYF.

This clonotype has a handful of counts. Sequence at one end of the junction differs from germline and may be a read error. The rearrangement links TRBV10-2 to TRBJ1-2; 10 bases agree with TRBD1. The CDR3 spans 14 residues. Germline assignment: CDR1 WSHSY and CDR2 SAAADI. The CDR3 reads CASSEMTGGYLYTF. CDR3 DNA: TGCGCCAGTAGTGAGATGACAGGGGGCTACCTCTACACCTTC.

The rearrangement links TRBV5-1 to TRBJ2-2; unclear D gene. The CDR3 is 14 amino acids. Between the trimmed V and J ends, which lost 4 bases and 4 bases, there was a span of 11 bases. CDR1 and CDR2 (germline): SGHRS, YFSETQ. The CDR3 DNA reads as TGCGCCAGCAGCCTTCCGGGCCCCACCGGGGAGCTGTTTTTT. Protein sequence: CASSLPGPTGELFF.

The V and J genes are TRBV10-2 and TRBJ1-5, with D hard to call. V shed 8 bases and J shed 0 bases, with 14 bases lying between them. The CDR3 is 15 amino acids. Germline loops: CDR1 WSHSY, CDR2 SAAADI. The CDR3 DNA sequence: TGCGCCAGCCCGTTTATGGGGAATAGCAATCAGCCCCAGCATTTT. Protein product: CASPFMGNSNQPQHF.

The chain links TRBV20-1 to TRBJ2-1, with 13 bases fitting TRBD2. V lost 4 bases and J lost 8; bases outside the gene matches: 8. There are 15 residues in the CDR3. The V gene's germline CDR1 is DFQATT and CDR2 SNEGSKA (reference sequence). CDR3 DNA sequence: TGCAGTGCTACCCGACTAGCGGGAGGTTTCGATGAGCAGTTCTTC. It is translated as CSATRLAGGFDEQFF.